The 15 T cell receptor beta chains given below trace back to one sample, sequenced in a study of cytomegalovirus exposure and HLA in healthy donors. Primers included in the PCR were 60 Vbeta and 13 Jbeta primers. Here immunoSEQ multiplex PCR was the method, and the copy in TCRdb shows in-frame clones only, minus some. The sample contains 99,000 or so clones, around 73% of which appear only once. The sequencing sample was made of PBMCs. These receptors were taken from a man aged 25 to 40 in good health and CMV-seronegative.

The V and J genes are TRBV7-2 and TRBJ2-1; 7 nucleotides align to TRBD2. V shed 0 bases, J shed 6 bases, and the junction held 5 bases outside the gene matches. The CDR3 length is 15 residues. Germline CDR1 SGHTA, CDR2 FQGNSA. The CDR3 bases are TGTGCCAGCAGCTTAGCGGGGGGGATAGGCAATGAGCAGTTCTTC. Translated: CASSLAGGIGNEQFF.

This clone was seen only a few times. The chain combines TRBV4-3 with TRBJ2-7, with 8 bases fitting TRBD1. The germline V gene encodes CDR1 LGHNA and CDR2 YSLEER. The trim removed 3 bases at V and 3 bases at J, leaving 4 bases unmatched. The CDR3 length is 14 residues. For the CDR3, the DNA is TGCGCCAGCAGCCAGGGGGACAGGCTCTACGAGCAGTACTTC. This sequence encodes CASSQGDRLYEQYF.

The genes are TRBV4-3 and TRBJ1-1; D is unresolved. With 0 bases removed from V and 6 bases from J, the gap between germline ends came to 14 bases. Germline CDR1 is LGHNA and CDR2 is YSLEER. This CDR3 is built from 15 residues. DNA for the CDR3: TGCGCCAGCAGCCAAGATCGGCCAGGTTCTGCTGAAGCTTTCTTT. Translated: CASSQDRPGSAEAFF.

The V gene is TRBV2, the J gene TRBJ2-7; D is ambiguous. V was trimmed by 7 bases and J by 3 bases, leaving 7 bases between them. Germline CDR1 reads SNHLY; CDR2 reads FYNNEI. This CDR3 region has 11 residues. In DNA form, the CDR3 reads TGTGCCAGCAAGCGTGGCTACGAGCAGTACTTC. Translation: CASKRGYEQYF.

The CDR3 reads CAIGSGEDTEAFF. CDR3 coding DNA: TGTGCCATCGGCTCTGGAGAGGACACTGAAGCTTTCTTT. The J gene is TRBJ1-1, the V gene TRBV10-3; no clear D gene. The CDR3 spans 13 residues. Germline-derived CDR1 and CDR2 are ENHRY and SYGVKD. V shed 8 bases and J shed 3 bases, with 13 bases lying between them.

This clone has more than one count but fewer than ten. The chain carries TRBV9 and TRBJ1-3, with D perhaps TRBD1 (6 bases). Germline assignment: CDR1 SGDLS and CDR2 YYNGEE. V gave up 4 bases and J gave up 0 bases, with 14 bases separating them. The CDR3 has 16 amino acids. The CDR3 loop reads CASSKKTGSSGNTIYF. CDR3 coding DNA: TGTGCCAGCAGCAAAAAGACAGGCAGCTCTGGAAACACCATATATTTT.

This clone appeared a single time. The chain links TRBV29-1 to TRBJ2-7; the match to TRBD1 covers 7 bases. With V trimmed by 3 bases and J by 5 bases, 1 base remained unmatched. The CDR3 sequence is 11 residues long. Germline CDR1 and CDR2: SQVTM and ANQGSEA. The CDR3 loop reads CSVDRGNEQYF. The CDR3 region has the DNA TGCAGCGTTGACAGGGGGAACGAGCAGTACTTC.

This clone was observed a handful of times. The rearrangement uses TRBV28 and TRBJ1-2; 8 bases align to TRBD1. The V segment lost 11 bases and the J segment 8 bases; nucleotides outside the gene matches: 7. Germline lookup yields CDR1 MDHEN and CDR2 SYDVKM. This CDR3 has 11 residues. The CDR3 protein is CALSRGQGYTF. CDR3 coding DNA: TGTGCCCTATCCAGGGGGCAAGGCTACACCTTC.

This clone was counted only a few times. This chain joins TRBV19 and TRBJ1-5; no reliable D call. Deletions cut 6 bases from V and 9 bases from J, with 15 bases between. CDR3 length: 13 amino acids. The germline V gene has CDR1 LNHDA and CDR2 SQIVND (reference sequence). Here the CDR3 DNA reads TGTGCCAGTAGCGGATCGACTCGCTGGCCCCAGCATTTT. It translates to CASSGSTRWPQHF.

The rearrangement links TRBV5-1 to TRBJ2-5; 7 bases are shared with TRBD1. With 4 bases clipped from V and 2 bases from J, the junction kept 2 bases outside the gene matches. The germline CDR1 and CDR2 sequences are SGHRS and YFSETQ. CDR3 length equals 13 residues. CDR3 protein: CASSPDRQETQYF. The CDR3 DNA is TGCGCCAGCAGCCCGGACAGGCAAGAGACCCAGTACTTC.

V and J are TRBV5-1 and TRBJ2-2, with D possibly matching TRBD1 (5 bases). Per the germline V gene, CDR1 is SGHRS and CDR2 is YFSETQ. The CDR3 consists of 17 residues. Trimming took 2 bases from V and 4 from J, leaving 18 bases between them. DNA of the CDR3: TGCGCCAGCAGCTTTACAGTTTCCGACAGAGCCACCGGGGAGCTGTTTTTT. It is translated as CASSFTVSDRATGELFF.

The chain uses TRBV5-4 and TRBJ2-3; 9 bases align to TRBD2. The CDR3 is 16 residues long. V trimming: 1 base; J trimming: 2 bases; junction bases outside the gene matches: 5. CDR1 and CDR2 (germline): SGHNT, YYREEE (reference sequence). The CDR3 is CASSLKLAGHTDTQYF. Written as DNA, the CDR3 is TGTGCCAGCAGCTTGAAACTAGCGGGTCACACAGATACGCAGTATTTT.

The J gene is TRBJ2-7, the V gene TRBV29-1; 9 bases match TRBD1. The CDR3 contains 13 residues. The V and J ends lost 5 bases and 4 bases, in that order; junction bases with no gene match: 6. Looked up from germline, CDR1 is SQVTM and CDR2 is ANQGSEA. The CDR3 region is CSVNGQGIYEQYF. The DNA for the CDR3 is TGCAGCGTTAACGGACAGGGGATTTACGAGCAGTACTTC.

The V gene is TRBV15, the J gene TRBJ1-2; 7 bases align to TRBD1. Germline V gene lookup returns CDR1 LNHNV and CDR2 YYDKDF (reference sequence). The CDR3 is 16 amino acids. The junction had 16 bases not matched to a gene; V was cut back by 5 bases and J by 7 bases. The CDR3 coding sequence is TGTGCCACCAGCGGGAACTTGGGACAGAAAAGGTCTGGCTACACCTTC. Amino acids: CATSGNLGQKRSGYTF.

This clone was found a few times. The genes are TRBV6-1 and TRBJ2-7; 11 nucleotides align to TRBD1. The CDR3 is 14 amino acids. With V trimmed by 5 bases and J by 6 bases, 6 bases remained unmatched. From germline, CDR1 is MNHNS and CDR2 SASEGT. The CDR3 reads CASSTGQGVGEQYF. CDR3 in DNA: TGTGCCAGCAGTACGGGACAGGGGGTGGGCGAGCAGTACTTC.